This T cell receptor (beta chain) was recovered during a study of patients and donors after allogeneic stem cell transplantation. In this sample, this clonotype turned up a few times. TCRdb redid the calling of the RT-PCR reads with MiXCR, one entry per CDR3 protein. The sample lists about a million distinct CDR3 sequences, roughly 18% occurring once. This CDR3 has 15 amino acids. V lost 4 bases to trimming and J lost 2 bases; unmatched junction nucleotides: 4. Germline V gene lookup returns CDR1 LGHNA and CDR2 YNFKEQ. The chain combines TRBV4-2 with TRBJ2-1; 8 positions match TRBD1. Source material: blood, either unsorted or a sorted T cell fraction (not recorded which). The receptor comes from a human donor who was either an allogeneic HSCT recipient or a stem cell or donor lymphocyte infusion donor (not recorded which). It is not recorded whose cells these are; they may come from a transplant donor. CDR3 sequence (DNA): TGTGCCAGCAGCCGAGAGGACAGGGCCTACAATGAGCAGTTCTTC. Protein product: CASSREDRAYNEQFF.